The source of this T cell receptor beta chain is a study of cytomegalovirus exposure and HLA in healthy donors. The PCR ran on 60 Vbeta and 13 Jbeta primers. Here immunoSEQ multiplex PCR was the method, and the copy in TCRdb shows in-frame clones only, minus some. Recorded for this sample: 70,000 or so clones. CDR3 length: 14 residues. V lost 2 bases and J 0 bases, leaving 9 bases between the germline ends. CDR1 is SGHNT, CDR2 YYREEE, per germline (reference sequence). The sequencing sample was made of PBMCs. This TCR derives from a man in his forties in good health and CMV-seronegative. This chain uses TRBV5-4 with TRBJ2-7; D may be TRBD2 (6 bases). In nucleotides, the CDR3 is TGTGCCAGCAGCTTAGGGACTGACTCCTACGAGCAGTACTTC. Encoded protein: CASSLGTDSYEQYF.